One and the same sample provided the 10 T cell receptor beta chains below, sequenced in a study of blood T cell repertoires in COVID-19. Sequencing was performed with immunoSEQ multiplex PCR; in TCRdb, only in-frame clones are kept and a portion is missing. The table shows approximately 530,000 clones, with about 89% occurring only once. The sequenced sample consisted of peripheral blood. The receptors were gathered from a woman in her fifties or sixties with COVID-19, enrolled during active disease.

The rearrangement joins TRBV6-1 to TRBJ1-5; possibly TRBD1 for D (5 bases). The CDR3 sequence is 20 residues long. V lost 0 bases to trimming and J lost 5 bases, with 26 bases between them. The germline V gene encodes CDR1 MNHNS and CDR2 SASEGT. The CDR3 here is CASSEARPGLSRKSDQPQHF. The CDR3 DNA reads as TGTGCCAGCAGTGAAGCAAGGCCGGGACTAAGTCGCAAGTCGGATCAGCCCCAGCATTTT.

This chain uses TRBV25-1 with TRBJ2-7; 7 nucleotides align to TRBD1. The CDR3 has 15 amino acids. Germline-derived CDR1 and CDR2 are MGHDK and SYGVNS. Germline trimming cut 7 bases from V and 2 bases from J; bases unmatched to any gene: 11. For the CDR3, the DNA is TGTGCCAGCACCTCAACAGGGGTCCGAGCCTACGAGCAGTACTTC. Its translation is CASTSTGVRAYEQYF.

The rearrangement uses TRBV5-4 and TRBJ2-3, with D possibly TRBD1 on 5 matching bases. CDR3 length equals 14 residues. Germline-derived CDR1 and CDR2 are SGHNT and YYREEE (reference sequence). With 3 bases removed from V and 3 bases from J, the gap between germline ends came to 11 bases. The CDR3 is CASSSGINTDTQYF. Here the CDR3 DNA reads TGTGCCAGCAGCTCAGGGATCAATACAGATACGCAGTATTTT.

The chain links TRBV5-6 to TRBJ1-2; D gene unclear. V lost 6 bases and J 8 bases, leaving 11 bases between the germline ends. Germline V lookup: CDR1 SGHDT, CDR2 YYEEEE. The CDR3 has 11 amino acids. The CDR3 nucleotides read TGTGCCAGCACACTAACGGGGGGCTACACCTTC. It specifies CASTLTGGYTF. The full variable domain, with the rest looked up from reference TRBV5-6 and TRBJ1-2, is DAGVTQSPTHLIKTRGQQVTLRCSPKSGHDTVSWYQQALGQGPQFIFQYYEEEERQRGNFPDRFSGHQFPNYSSELNVNALLLGDSALYLCASTLTGGYTFGSGTRLTVV.

V usage is TRBV28 and J usage is TRBJ1-1; TRBD1 might be the D (5 bases). There are 14 residues in the CDR3. CDR1 and CDR2 from the germline V gene are MDHEN and SYDVKM. The ends were cut back, 7 bases at V and 1 base at J, with 13 bases in the middle. DNA of the CDR3: TGTGCCAGCACCTCGTGGGGGGAGAACACTGAAGCTTTCTTT. It translates to CASTSWGENTEAFF.

V and J are TRBV6-5 and TRBJ2-3; D unresolved. Looked up from germline, CDR1 is MNHEY and CDR2 is SVGAGI. Trimming stripped 2 bases from V and 2 bases from J, with 8 bases between. The CDR3 totals 14 residues. CDR3 residues: CASSYNTATDTQYF. DNA for the CDR3: TGTGCCAGCAGTTACAACACCGCCACAGATACGCAGTATTTT.

The CDR3 sequence is CASSPTVMNTEAFF. DNA of the CDR3: TGTGCCAGCAGCCCTACCGTCATGAACACTGAAGCTTTCTTT. The chain is built from TRBV9 and TRBJ1-1; D is uncertain. This CDR3 contains 14 residues. The germline V gene has CDR1 SGDLS and CDR2 YYNGEE. The ends were cut back, 4 bases at V and 0 bases at J, with 10 bases in the middle.

This clone occurred once. The gene calls are TRBV7-8 and TRBJ2-3, with 8 bases matching TRBD1. The junction had 3 bases not matched to a gene; V was cut back by 3 bases and J by 4 bases. Germline V gene sequence: CDR1 SGHVS, CDR2 FQNEAQ. The CDR3 has 14 residues. The CDR3 loop is CASSLDRVPDTQYF. CDR3 sequence (DNA): TGTGCCAGCAGCTTGGACAGGGTCCCAGATACGCAGTATTTT.

The rearrangement links TRBV18 to TRBJ2-1; 9 bases align to TRBD1. CDR3 length equals 14 residues. Germline lookup yields CDR1 KGHSH and CDR2 LQKENI. The V and J ends lost 4 bases and 6 bases, in that order; junction bases with no gene match: 4. CDR3 sequence: CASSRPGQGNEQFF. The CDR3 bases are TGTGCCAGCTCACGTCCGGGACAGGGCAATGAGCAGTTCTTC. The entire variable domain, with the rest obtained from reference TRBV18 and TRBJ2-1, is as follows: NAGVMQNPRHLVRRRGQEARLRCSPMKGHSHVYWYRQLPEEGLKFMVYLQKENIIDESGMPKERFSAEFPKEGPSILRIQQVVRGDSAAYFCASSRPGQGNEQFFGPGTRLTVL.

J is TRBJ1-2 and V is TRBV3-1 (or the pseudogene TRBV3-2); 7 nucleotides line up with TRBD1. V was clipped by 1 base and J by 3 bases; unmatched bases: 8. The CDR3 is 16 amino acids. Per the germline V gene, CDR1 is LGHDT and CDR2 is YNNKEL (reference sequence). The CDR3 spells CASSQVPTGPHYGYTF. CDR3 nucleotide sequence: TGTGCCAGCAGCCAAGTTCCGACAGGGCCTCACTATGGCTACACCTTC.